This T cell receptor (beta chain) came from a study of T cell responses to AZD1222 COVID-19 vaccine. A word on this clone: Its matching antigen is unknown.

There are 14 residues in the CDR3. Germline lookup yields CDR1 SGHVS and CDR2 FQNEAQ. V lost 6 bases and J 2 bases, leaving 11 bases between the germline ends. Study-wide results and caveats: The study identified only 6 or 7 AZD1222 recipients as seropositive at baseline.

Clones were read by immunoSEQ multiplex PCR, and TCRdb kept only the in-frame ones, dropping some. This sample has 100,000 to 150,000 clones, with more than 85% found just once. Sequencing used peripheral blood, obtained 28 days after the second AZD1222 dose. This receptor was identified in an adult who received the AZD1222 COVID-19 vaccine. The chain recombines TRBV7-8 with TRBJ2-1; D could derive from TRBD1 or TRBD2 (5 bases each). The CDR3 sequence: CASSPGTAYNEQFF. DNA for the CDR3: TGTGCCAGCAGTCCCGGGACGGCCTACAATGAGCAGTTCTTC.